Listed below are T cell receptor beta chains from one sample, sequenced in a study of PD-1 blockade in classical Hodgkin lymphoma. Clones were sequenced by immunoSEQ multiplex PCR, and TCRdb holds only the in-frame ones, with some missing. This table holds under 5,000 clones, over 60% found once. The source was CD4+ T cells from blood, collected before the fourth cycle of nivolumab. Receptor source: a human donor with classical Hodgkin lymphoma. Each CDR3 is given with its conserved first and last residue. D genes are given only for firm matches. Rows give clone size only sometimes, using once, few, many, or a class for an expanded clone.

>once|TRBJ1-2|TRBV4-3|TRBD1
CASSQELGTGDYGYTF
TGCGCCAGCAGCCAAGAACTGGGGACAGGGGACTATGGCTACACCTTC
>NA|TRBJ2-3|TRBV11-2|NA
CASSWSMSTDTQYF
TGTGCCAGCAGCTGGAGTATGTCCACAGATACGCAGTATTTT
>NA|TRBJ2-7|TRBV7-2|NA
CASSLGSWRHEQYF
TGTGCCAGCAGCTTAGGTTCCTGGCGGCACGAGCAGTACTTC
>NA|TRBJ1-3|TRBV7-9|NA
CASSLWGARTSSGNTIYF
TGTGCCAGCAGCTTATGGGGTGCCAGGACTAGCTCTGGAAACACCATATATTTT
>NA|TRBJ2-1|TRBV7-6|TRBD2
CASTEGGWRGEFVFF
TGTGCCAGCACCGAAGGGGGTTGGCGGGGGGAATTCGTGTTCTTC
>few|TRBJ2-7|TRBV9|TRBD2
CASSPRGLAGYEQYF
TGTGCCAGCAGCCCGAGGGGACTAGCGGGCTACGAGCAGTACTTC
>NA|TRBJ2-3|TRBV5-6|TRBD2
CASSPSPGRADADTQYF
TGTGCCAGCAGCCCGAGCCCCGGGAGGGCCGATGCAGATACGCAGTATTTT
>NA|TRBJ2-7|TRBV6-6|TRBD1
CASSYSGQGAYEQYF
TGTGCCAGCAGTTACTCGGGACAGGGGGCTTACGAGCAGTACTTC
>once|TRBJ1-6|TRBV30|NA
CAWTEDSGNYSPLHF
TGTGCCTGGACCGAAGATTCAGGGAACTATTCACCCCTCCACTTT
>NA|TRBJ1-2|TRBV10-2|NA
CASSDTDFYGYTF
TGCGCCAGCAGTGACACAGACTTCTATGGCTACACCTTC
>NA|TRBJ1-1|TRBV5-4|NA
CASSLVRGSDTEAFF
TGTGCCAGCAGCTTGGTTCGGGGGAGCGACACTGAAGCTTTCTTT
>NA|TRBJ2-5|TRBV4-3|NA
CASSRDGQETQYF
TGCGCCAGCAGCAGAGACGGCCAAGAGACCCAGTACTTC
>NA|TRBJ2-1|TRBV21-1|NA
CASSETRFHEQFF
TGTGCCAGCAGCGAAACTAGGTTCCATGAGCAGTTCTTC
>NA|TRBJ2-7|TRBV5-6|TRBD1
CASSYPTGFHEQYF
TGTGCCAGCAGCTATCCGACAGGGTTTCACGAGCAGTACTTC
>NA|TRBJ2-7|TRBV5-1|TRBD1
CASSLETGGVYEQYF
TGCGCCAGCAGCTTGGAAACAGGGGGTGTCTACGAGCAGTACTTC
>once|TRBJ1-5|TRBV4-1|NA
CASSQVDMGFTGNQPQHF
TGCGCCAGCAGCCAAGTTGATATGGGGTTTACGGGCAATCAGCCCCAGCATTTT
>NA|TRBJ2-1|TRBV11-2|NA
CASSFEYGGEQFF
TGTGCCAGCAGCTTCGAGTACGGCGGTGAGCAGTTCTTC
>NA|TRBJ1-5|TRBV7-2|NA
CASSLGRAEPQHF
TGTGCCAGCAGCTTAGGCAGGGCGGAGCCCCAGCATTTT
>once|TRBJ2-2|TRBV15|NA
CATSRGPSQAGELFF
TGTGCCACCAGCAGAGGGCCTAGCCAGGCCGGGGAGCTGTTTTTT
>once|TRBJ1-1|TRBV7-9|NA
CASSLGYSNTEAFF
TGTGCCAGCAGCTTAGGGTATTCGAACACTGAAGCTTTCTTT
>NA|TRBJ1-5|TRBV19|NA
CASSPRGRAILNSNQPQHF
TGTGCCAGTAGCCCGAGAGGCAGGGCCATCTTAAATAGCAATCAGCCCCAGCATTTT
>NA|TRBJ2-5|TRBV6-1|NA
CASSEIKTRRETQYF
TGTGCCAGCAGTGAAATTAAGACCCGGCGGGAGACCCAGTACTTC
>NA|TRBJ2-1|TRBV4-2|NA
CASSQDRAGAAYNEQFF
TGTGCCAGCAGCCAAGATAGGGCGGGGGCCGCCTACAATGAGCAGTTCTTC
>NA|TRBJ1-4|TRBV6-1|TRBD1
CASSAGQGGEKLFF
TGTGCCAGCAGTGCGGGACAGGGGGGTGAAAAACTGTTTTTT
>NA|TRBJ2-1|TRBV4-2|NA
CASSQTGDYNEQFF
TGTGCCAGCAGCCAGACCGGGGACTACAATGAGCAGTTCTTC
>NA|TRBJ1-3|TRBV5-3|NA
CARSFGKHTVNTIYF
TGTGCCAGAAGCTTCGGCAAGCATACAGTCAACACCATATATTTT
>NA|TRBJ2-5|TRBV5-4|NA
CASSFPRDAETQYF
TGTGCCAGCAGCTTTCCCCGGGACGCGGAGACCCAGTACTTC
>once|TRBJ1-4|TRBV7-8|TRBD1
CASSLGGQENEKLFF
TGTGCCAGCAGCTTAGGGGGACAGGAAAATGAAAAACTGTTTTTT
>NA|TRBJ2-5|TRBV9|NA
CASSSLGVGETQYF
TGTGCCAGCAGCTCTCTAGGGGTCGGAGAGACCCAGTACTTC
>NA|TRBJ2-5|TRBV5-1|NA
CASSSNRRGQETQYF
TGCGCCAGCAGCTCCAATCGGAGGGGACAAGAGACCCAGTACTTC
>NA|TRBJ1-3|TRBV29-1|NA
CSVSPDGRNTIYF
TGCAGCGTTAGCCCCGACGGAAGAAACACCATATATTTT
>NA|TRBJ1-6|TRBV7-6|TRBD1
CASSFRQGVSPLHF
TGTGCCAGCAGCTTTCGACAGGGAGTTTCACCCCTCCACTTT
>NA|TRBJ2-5|TRBV9|TRBD2
CASSISGTPGEGTQYF
TGTGCCAGCAGCATCTCCGGGACCCCGGGGGAGGGGACCCAGTACTTC
>NA|TRBJ2-7|TRBV7-3|TRBD1
CASSHSGTGGPYEQYF
TGTGCCAGCAGCCACTCAGGGACAGGGGGTCCCTACGAGCAGTACTTC
>once|TRBJ1-1|TRBV11-2|TRBD1
CASSRTGPNTEAFF
TGTGCCAGCAGCCGGACAGGGCCGAACACTGAAGCTTTCTTT
>NA|TRBJ1-5|TRBV7-2|NA
CASSLRGNQPQHF
TGTGCCAGCAGCTTAAGGGGCAATCAGCCCCAGCATTTT
>NA|TRBJ1-3|TRBV4-2|NA
CASSQDDWVILSGNTIYF
TGTGCCAGCAGCCAAGATGATTGGGTTATCCTCTCTGGAAACACCATATATTTT
>NA|TRBJ1-4|TRBV2|NA
CASSEQRRGEKLFF
TGTGCCAGCAGTGAACAGCGGCGCGGTGAAAAACTGTTTTTT
>NA|TRBJ2-2|TRBV4-3|TRBD1
CASSYWTGTGELFF
TGCGCCAGCAGCTACTGGACAGGGACCGGGGAGCTGTTTTTT